The 9 T cell receptor beta chains below come from one sample, sequenced in a study of shared clonotypes between healthy human individuals. Measured with immunoSEQ multiplex PCR; TCRdb has only the in-frame clones, and not every one. The table records about 380,000 clones, roughly 96% of them present only once. The sample consisted of memory CD8+ T cells sorted from blood. The subset was: CD45RO+ cells pooled with CCR7-negative TemRA cells. Source of these receptors: a man aged 30 to 39 in good health.

The chain recombines TRBV7-9 with TRBJ2-3; no definite D call. This CDR3 is 12 amino acids long. Germline V gene sequence: CDR1 SEHNR, CDR2 FQNEAQ (reference sequence). Trimming pared 5 bases from V and 3 bases from J, leaving 6 bases between. The CDR3 coding sequence is TGTGCCAGCAGCATATCGACAGATACGCAGTATTTT. Encoded protein: CASSISTDTQYF.

The V and J genes are TRBV5-1 and TRBJ2-3, with a tentative D call TRBD2 (6 bases). V was clipped by 5 bases and J by 6 bases, with 16 bases between them. Per germline, CDR1 SGHRS and CDR2 YFSETQ. The CDR3 runs to 14 residues. This chain's CDR3 is CASREAGRADTQYF. The CDR3 DNA reads as TGCGCCAGCAGAGAGGCGGGACGAGCTGATACGCAGTATTTT.

The chain couples TRBV6-1 to TRBJ2-5, with D unclear. This CDR3 is built from 13 residues. Germline V gene sequence: CDR1 MNHNS, CDR2 SASEGT. The germline V and J ends were trimmed by 4 bases and 0 bases, with 6 bases remaining between them. CDR3 protein: CASSGQNQETQYF. The DNA of the CDR3 is TGTGCCAGCAGTGGACAAAACCAAGAGACCCAGTACTTC.

The chain combines TRBV5-6 with TRBJ1-1, with D tentatively TRBD1 (5 bases). Germline values: CDR1 SGHDT, CDR2 YYEEEE. This CDR3 region has 13 residues. Between the trimmed V and J ends, which lost 1 base and 11 bases, there was a span of 15 bases. The CDR3 reads CASSLLGREGAFF. In nucleotides, the CDR3 is TGTGCCAGCAGCTTGTTAGGCAGGGAGGGGGCTTTCTTT.

The V call is TRBV7-2, the J call TRBJ1-2; D gene unclear. The germline CDR1 and CDR2 sequences are SGHTA and FQGNSA. The CDR3 consists of 15 residues. Trimming stripped 5 bases from V and 3 bases from J, with 16 bases between. The CDR3 nucleotides read TGTGCCAGCAGCCCCAGTCTCATCGGGGACTATGGCTACACCTTC. Its protein product is CASSPSLIGDYGYTF. Filled out from reference TRBV7-2 and TRBJ1-2, the complete variable domain reads GAGVSQSPSNKVTEKGKDVELRCDPISGHTALYWYRQSLGQGLEFLIYFQGNSAPDKSGLPSDRFSAERTGGSVSTLTIQRTQQEDSAVYLCASSPSLIGDYGYTFGSGTRLTVV.

V gene TRBV28 combines with J gene TRBJ2-3; 7 nucleotides align to TRBD1. Germline CDR1 is MDHEN and CDR2 is SYDVKM. The CDR3 extends over 15 amino acids. With 4 bases clipped from V and 2 bases from J, the junction kept 6 bases outside the gene matches. The CDR3 nucleotides are TGTGCCAGCAGTTCGGACAGGCGATACACAGATACGCAGTATTTT. Its translation is CASSSDRRYTDTQYF. Combining the CDR3 with reference TRBV28 and TRBJ2-3 gives the whole variable domain DVKVTQSSRYLVKRTGEKVFLECVQDMDHENMFWYRQDPGLGLRLIYFSYDVKMKEKGDIPEGYSVSREKKERFSLILESASTNQTSMYLCASSSDRRYTDTQYFGPGTRLTVL.

The chain employs TRBV19 and TRBJ2-5; perhaps D is TRBD1 or TRBD2 (5 bases each). CDR1 and CDR2 from the germline V gene are LNHDA and SQIVND (reference sequence). Trimming took off 5 bases at V and 5 bases at J, with 12 bases between the two ends. This CDR3 spans 13 amino acids. Written as DNA, the CDR3 is TGTGCCAGTAGTCCCCAGGGCGGGGAGACCCAGTACTTC. Its translation: CASSPQGGETQYF. Together with reference TRBV19 and TRBJ2-5, the CDR3 gives the full variable domain: DGGITQSPKYLFRKEGQNVTLSCEQNLNHDAMYWYRQDPGQGLRLIYYSQIVNDFQKGDIAEGYSVSREKKESFPLTVTSAQKNPTAFYLCASSPQGGETQYFGPGTRLLVL.

The rearrangement joins TRBV7-9 to TRBJ1-1, with TRBD1 matching 9 bases. CDR3 length: 14 amino acids. The V gene's germline CDR1 is SEHNR and CDR2 FQNEAQ (reference sequence). V dropped 5 bases and J dropped 5; count of bases not matched to a gene: 6. CDR3 nucleotides: TGTGCCAGCAGCGCGACAGGGGGGTATACTGAAGCTTTCTTT. Encoded protein: CASSATGGYTEAFF.

This sequence joins TRBV6-4 and TRBJ2-1; 9 bases are a match to TRBD2. The V and J ends lost 2 bases and 4 bases, in that order; junction bases with no gene match: 3. CDR3 length: 15 residues. The germline V gene has CDR1 MRHNA and CDR2 SNTAGT. The CDR3 loop reads CASSDETSGYNEQFF. The CDR3 DNA reads TGTGCCAGCAGTGACGAGACTAGCGGTTACAATGAGCAGTTCTTC.